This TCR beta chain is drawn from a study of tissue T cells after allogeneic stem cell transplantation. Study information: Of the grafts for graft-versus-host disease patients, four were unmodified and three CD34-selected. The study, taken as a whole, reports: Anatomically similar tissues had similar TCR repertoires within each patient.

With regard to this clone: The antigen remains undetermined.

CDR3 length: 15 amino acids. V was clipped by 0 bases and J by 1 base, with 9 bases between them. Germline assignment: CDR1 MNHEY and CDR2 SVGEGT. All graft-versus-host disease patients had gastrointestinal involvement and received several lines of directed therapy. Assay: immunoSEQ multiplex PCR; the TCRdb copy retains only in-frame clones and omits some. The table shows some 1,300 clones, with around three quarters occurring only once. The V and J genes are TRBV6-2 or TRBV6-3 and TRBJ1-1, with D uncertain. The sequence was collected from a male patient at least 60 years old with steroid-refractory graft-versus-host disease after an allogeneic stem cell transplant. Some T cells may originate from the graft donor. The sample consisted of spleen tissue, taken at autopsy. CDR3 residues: CASSYSRQPNTEAFF. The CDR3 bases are TGTGCCAGCAGTTACTCGAGGCAGCCGAACACTGAAGCTTTCTTT.